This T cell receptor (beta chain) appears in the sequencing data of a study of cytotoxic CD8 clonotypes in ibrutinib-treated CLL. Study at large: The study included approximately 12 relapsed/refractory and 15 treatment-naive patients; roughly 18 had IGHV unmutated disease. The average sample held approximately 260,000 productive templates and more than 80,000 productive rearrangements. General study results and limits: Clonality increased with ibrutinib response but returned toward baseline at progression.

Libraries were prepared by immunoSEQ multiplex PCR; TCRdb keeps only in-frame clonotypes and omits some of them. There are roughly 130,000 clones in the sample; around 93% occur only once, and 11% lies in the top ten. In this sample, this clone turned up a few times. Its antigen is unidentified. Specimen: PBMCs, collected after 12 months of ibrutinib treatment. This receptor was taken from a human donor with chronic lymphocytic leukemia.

The CDR3 protein is CASSVDGSRETQYF. CDR3 bases: TGTGCCAGCAGCGTAGATGGGTCCCGAGAGACCCAGTACTTC. The V and J genes are TRBV9 and TRBJ2-5; D uncertain. Germline loops: CDR1 SGDLS, CDR2 YYNGEE. This CDR3 region has 14 residues. The ends were cut back, 0 bases at V and 4 bases at J, with 10 bases in the middle.